This T cell receptor (beta chain) was captured in a study of T cell responses to AZD1222 COVID-19 vaccine. About the research overall: Combined were second doses at about 4 or about 12 weeks.

J gave up 4 bases and V 5 bases, and 12 bases lay outside the gene matches. The germline CDR1 and CDR2 sequences are SGHTA and FQGNSA. The CDR3 is made up of 17 amino acids. TCRdb keeps only in-frame clones here, not all; method: immunoSEQ multiplex PCR. The sample records some 150,000 clones, 80% to 90% being singletons. Sequencing used peripheral blood, obtained on day 0 of AZD1222 vaccination. This receptor was obtained from an adult in good health. The chain carries TRBV7-2 and TRBJ2-3; TRBD2 matches 10 bases. CDR3 DNA sequence: TGTGCCAGCAGCCGCCGAGGAGCGGGAGGGCCCCCAGATACGCAGTATTTT. This encodes CASSRRGAGGPPDTQYF.